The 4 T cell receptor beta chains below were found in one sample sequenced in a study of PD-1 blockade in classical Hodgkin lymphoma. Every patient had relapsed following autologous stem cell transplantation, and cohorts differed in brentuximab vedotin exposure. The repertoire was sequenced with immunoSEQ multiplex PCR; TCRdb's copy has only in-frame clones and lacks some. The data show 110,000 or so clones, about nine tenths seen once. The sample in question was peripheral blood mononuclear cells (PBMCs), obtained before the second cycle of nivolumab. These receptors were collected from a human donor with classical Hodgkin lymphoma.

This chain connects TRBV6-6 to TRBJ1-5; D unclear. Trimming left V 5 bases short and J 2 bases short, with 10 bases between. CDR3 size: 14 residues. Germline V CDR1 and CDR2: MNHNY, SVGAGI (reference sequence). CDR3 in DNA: TGTGCCAGCAGTCTCCGTCGGGGCAATCAGCCCCAGCATTTT. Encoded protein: CASSLRRGNQPQHF.

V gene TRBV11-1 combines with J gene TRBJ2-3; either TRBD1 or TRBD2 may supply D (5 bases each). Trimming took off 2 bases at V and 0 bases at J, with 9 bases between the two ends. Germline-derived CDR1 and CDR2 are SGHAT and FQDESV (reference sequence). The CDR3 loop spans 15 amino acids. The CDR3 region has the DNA TGTGCCAGCAGCTTATTGGGGGAGAGCACAGATACGCAGTATTTT. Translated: CASSLLGESTDTQYF.

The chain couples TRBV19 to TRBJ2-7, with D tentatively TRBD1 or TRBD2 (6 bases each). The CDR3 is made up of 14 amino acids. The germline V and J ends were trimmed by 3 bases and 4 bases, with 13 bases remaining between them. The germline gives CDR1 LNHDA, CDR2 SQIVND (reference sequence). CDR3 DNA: TGTGCCAGTAGTATTGCAGGGGACTTTTACGAGCAGTACTTC. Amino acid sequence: CASSIAGDFYEQYF.

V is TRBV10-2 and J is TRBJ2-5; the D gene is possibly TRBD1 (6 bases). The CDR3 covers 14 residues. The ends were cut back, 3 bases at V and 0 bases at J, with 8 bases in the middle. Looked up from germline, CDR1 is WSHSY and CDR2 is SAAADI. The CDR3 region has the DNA TGCGCCAGCAGTGACAGGGGAAACCAAGAGACCCAGTACTTC. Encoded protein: CASSDRGNQETQYF.